Given below is one TCR beta chain in context. No antigen is known for it. The source of the sample is a study of shared clonotypes between healthy human individuals. Study-level results: The study found approximately 5% of naive CD4 clonotypes shared across several donors.

Into CD45RA+ naive and CD45RA-negative memory subsets, the CD4+ cells were split. The CDR3 contains 13 residues. About 30,000 T cell genomes, or around 200 ng DNA, went into the sorted-subset replicate PCRs. Assay used: immunoSEQ multiplex PCR; TCRdb lists only in-frame clones, some missing. The data show 650,000 to 750,000 clones, 72% seen once. The receptor was derived from a woman under 40 in good health. The sequencing sample was made of memory CD4+ T cells sorted from blood. Subset denoted: CD45RA-negative fraction. The chain links TRBV21-1 to TRBJ1-2. TRBV21-1 counts as a pseudogene. The CDR3 DNA sequence: TGTGCCAGCACCCCCCCCGGGGGGGGCCAGCCCACCTTC. It specifies CASTPPGGGQPTF.